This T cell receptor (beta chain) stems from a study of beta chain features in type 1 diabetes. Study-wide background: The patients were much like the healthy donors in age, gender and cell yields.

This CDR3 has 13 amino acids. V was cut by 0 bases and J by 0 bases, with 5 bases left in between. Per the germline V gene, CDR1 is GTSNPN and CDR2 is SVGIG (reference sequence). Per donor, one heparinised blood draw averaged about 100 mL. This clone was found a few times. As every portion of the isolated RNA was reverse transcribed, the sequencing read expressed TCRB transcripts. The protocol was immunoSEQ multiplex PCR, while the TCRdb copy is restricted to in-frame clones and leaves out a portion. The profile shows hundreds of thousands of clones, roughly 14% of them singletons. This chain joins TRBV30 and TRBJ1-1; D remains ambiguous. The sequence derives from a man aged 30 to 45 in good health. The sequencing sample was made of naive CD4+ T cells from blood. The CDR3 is CAWSVYMNTEAFF. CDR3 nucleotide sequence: TGTGCCTGGAGTGTATACATGAACACTGAAGCTTTCTTT.